This entry lists 17 T cell receptor beta chains sequenced from one sample in a study of T cells in localized non-small cell lung cancer. Method: immunoSEQ multiplex PCR; TCRdb's copy keeps in-frame clones and lacks some. The table shows some 130,000 clones, with 80% to 90% occurring only once. The sequencing used peripheral blood, collected before any cancer treatment. These receptors were taken from a female donor of 60 years or more with stage I lung adenocarcinoma.

This clone appeared once. The chain recombines TRBV7-9 with TRBJ2-5; maybe TRBD2 (5 bases). CDR1 is SEHNR, CDR2 FQNEAQ, per germline (reference sequence). This CDR3 comprises 14 residues. V was trimmed by 3 bases and J by 2 bases, leaving 10 bases between them. The CDR3 DNA reads as TGTGCCAGCAGCTTGGTAGCGAAACAAGAGACCCAGTACTTC. Its protein product is CASSLVAKQETQYF.

The chain carries TRBV9 and TRBJ2-7, with D perhaps TRBD1 or TRBD2 (5 bases each). V lost 3 bases to trimming and J lost 3 bases, with 10 bases between them. The CDR3 runs to 13 residues. Germline V gene sequence: CDR1 SGDLS, CDR2 YYNGEE. The CDR3 nucleotides read TGTGCCAGCAGCGAGGGGACGGTCTACGAGCAGTACTTC. Residues: CASSEGTVYEQYF.

This sequence joins TRBV2 and TRBJ2-5; D perhaps matches TRBD2 (7 bases). Germline V gives CDR1 SNHLY, CDR2 FYNNEI. V was trimmed by 0 bases and J by 2 bases, leaving 10 bases between them. The CDR3 has 15 residues. CDR3 sequence: CASSEARGGQETQYF. The DNA of the CDR3 is TGTGCCAGCAGTGAAGCGAGGGGGGGACAAGAGACCCAGTACTTC. The full variable domain, rest sourced from reference TRBV2 and TRBJ2-5, is EPEVTQTPSHQVTQMGQEVILRCVPISNHLYFYWYRQILGQKVEFLVSFYNNEISEKSEIFDDQFSVERPDGSNFTLKIRSTKLEDSAMYFCASSEARGGQETQYFGPGTRLLVL.

The genes are TRBV5-1 and TRBJ1-3, with D unresolved. Trimming pared 5 bases from V and 3 bases from J, leaving 6 bases between. The CDR3 is 12 residues long. CDR1 and CDR2 (germline): SGHRS, YFSETQ. The CDR3 DNA reads as TGCGCCAGCAGTTTCGATGGAAACACCATATATTTT. Its protein is CASSFDGNTIYF. Looking up the rest from reference TRBV5-1 and TRBJ1-3 gives the full variable domain: KAGVTQTPRYLIKTRGQQVTLSCSPISGHRSVSWYQQTPGQGLQFLFEYFSETQRNKGNFPGRFSGRQFSNSRSEMNVSTLELGDSALYLCASSFDGNTIYFGEGSWLTVV.

The V and J genes are TRBV27 and TRBJ2-7; tentative D call: TRBD2 (5 bases). There are 17 residues in the CDR3. The ends were cut back, 6 bases at V and 0 bases at J, with 21 bases in the middle. CDR1 is MNHEY and CDR2 is SMNVEV in the germline V gene (reference sequence). The CDR3 region is CASSPTLSPAGSYEQYF. The CDR3 bases are TGTGCCAGCAGCCCGACCTTGAGCCCGGCGGGCTCCTACGAGCAGTACTTC.

This chain connects TRBV7-8 to TRBJ1-1; TRBD1 matches at 7 bases. CDR3 length: 15 amino acids. The J segment lost 3 bases and the V segment lost 5 bases, leaving 9 bases of the junction unmatched. The germline V gene encodes CDR1 SGHVS and CDR2 FQNEAQ. CDR3 nucleotides: TGTGCCAGCAGCCTTAGTAGGGACAGCCACACTGAAGCTTTCTTT. It specifies CASSLSRDSHTEAFF.

The chain recombines TRBV19 with TRBJ1-5; D might be TRBD1 (5 bases). Per the germline V gene, CDR1 is LNHDA and CDR2 is SQIVND (reference sequence). V was clipped by 0 bases and J by 6 bases, with 9 bases between them. The CDR3 spans 14 residues. The DNA of the CDR3 is TGTGCCAGTAGTATAGAGCCCGGGGGTCAGCCCCAGCATTTT. Translated, it gives CASSIEPGGQPQHF. Looking up the rest from reference TRBV19 and TRBJ1-5 gives the full variable domain: DGGITQSPKYLFRKEGQNVTLSCEQNLNHDAMYWYRQDPGQGLRLIYYSQIVNDFQKGDIAEGYSVSREKKESFPLTVTSAQKNPTAFYLCASSIEPGGQPQHFGDGTRLSIL.

This rearrangement joins TRBV7-8 to TRBJ2-5; 7 bases are shared with TRBD2. Trimming took 5 bases from V and 1 from J; bases not matched to a gene: 7. In germline, CDR1 is SGHVS, CDR2 FQNEAQ. The CDR3 length is 15 residues. The CDR3 sequence: CASSRSTSSQETQYF. CDR3 coding DNA: TGTGCCAGCAGCCGATCGACTAGCAGCCAAGAGACCCAGTACTTC.

The chain uses TRBV4-1 and TRBJ2-5; D is undetermined. Trimming removed 4 bases from V and 5 bases from J, with 17 bases in between. The CDR3 length is 15 residues. Germline V gives CDR1 MGHRA, CDR2 YSYEKL. The DNA for the CDR3 is TGCGCCAGCAGCCTACTCCCCTCCGTGGGGGAGACCCAGTACTTC. It codes for CASSLLPSVGETQYF.

The J gene is TRBJ2-7, the V gene TRBV10-1, with 11 bases that match TRBD2. Germline V lookup: CDR1 WNHNN, CDR2 SYGVQD (reference sequence). V dropped 4 bases and J dropped 4; count of bases not matched to a gene: 3. The CDR3 has 14 residues. The CDR3 region has the DNA TGCGCCAGCAGTGTGGGACTAGCGGCTTACGAGCAGTACTTC. Encoded protein: CASSVGLAAYEQYF.

V and J are TRBV7-2 and TRBJ2-7; D ambiguous. Per germline, CDR1 SGHTA and CDR2 FQGNSA. The CDR3 is made up of 12 amino acids. V lost 1 base, J lost 6 bases, and 7 bases lay in between. CDR3 coding DNA: TGTGCCAGCAGCTTAGGACGGCGCGAGCAGTACTTC. Its protein is CASSLGRREQYF.

The rearrangement joins TRBV7-2 to TRBJ2-1, with D tentatively TRBD2 (5 bases). Trimming removed 5 bases from V and 0 bases from J, with 14 bases in between. CDR3 length equals 16 residues. CDR1 and CDR2 (germline): SGHTA, FQGNSA. The DNA of the CDR3 is TGTGCCAGCAGCCAAACGGAGGCTGCCTCCTACAATGAGCAGTTCTTC. It translates to CASSQTEAASYNEQFF.

The chain links TRBV7-9 to TRBJ1-1, with TRBD1 as a possible D gene (5 bases). The CDR3 has 12 residues. Trimming left V 3 bases short and J 6 bases short, with 8 bases between. Germline CDR1 SEHNR, CDR2 FQNEAQ (reference sequence). CDR3 coding DNA: TGTGCCAGCAGCTTCCTGGGACCTGAAGCTTTCTTT. Translated: CASSFLGPEAFF.

The chain joins TRBV27 to TRBJ1-2; 8 bases fit TRBD1. The CDR3 has 14 residues. Germline V gene sequence: CDR1 MNHEY, CDR2 SMNVEV (reference sequence). J was trimmed by 6 bases and V by 5 bases; bases with no gene match: 8. The CDR3 bases are TGTGCCAGCAGTCGCGACAGGGGATGGAATGGCTACACCTTC. This translates into CASSRDRGWNGYTF.

The V call is TRBV28, the J call TRBJ2-1; TRBD2 matches at 7 bases. There are 16 residues in the CDR3. Germline loops: CDR1 MDHEN, CDR2 SYDVKM. Germline trimming cut 2 bases from V and 4 bases from J; bases unmatched to any gene: 8. The CDR3 DNA is TGTGCCAGCAGTTTAGGGCTAGCGGAGCCTTACAATGAGCAGTTCTTC. This gives the protein CASSLGLAEPYNEQFF.

The chain joins TRBV2 to TRBJ1-5; D is unresolved. The CDR3 is 14 amino acids. Trimming removed 5 bases at V and 2 bases at J, with 10 bases between. Germline CDR1 and CDR2: SNHLY and FYNNEI. The chain's CDR3 is CASSYQTGNQPQHF. The CDR3 nucleotides are TGTGCCAGCAGTTACCAGACGGGCAATCAGCCCCAGCATTTT.

The chain couples TRBV19 to TRBJ2-1; the D is unclear. The germline V gene encodes CDR1 LNHDA and CDR2 SQIVND (reference sequence). This CDR3 is 14 amino acids long. Trimming shortened V by 1 base and J by 9 bases, and 13 bases separated the two germline ends. CDR3 sequence: CASSIGNPLGEQFF. The CDR3 nucleotides are TGTGCCAGTAGTATAGGGAACCCCCTGGGTGAGCAGTTCTTC.